One sample yielded the 7 T cell receptor beta chains listed below, sequenced in a study of CD8 T cells in Susac syndrome. RNA was extracted with the RNeasy kit, and a quantity of roughly 0.45 to 1 ug was reverse transcribed using random hexamers. TCRdb passed the immunoSEQ multiplex PCR reads through MiXCR, listing each CDR3 protein once. The sample has about 130,000 distinct CDR3 sequences, around nine tenths seen once. The specimen was CD8+ T cells from PBMCs. The receptors here all came from a human donor with multiple sclerosis.

The rearrangement links TRBV27 to TRBJ1-1; D is undetermined. Germline V gene sequence: CDR1 MNHEY, CDR2 SMNVEV (reference sequence). The CDR3 runs to 14 residues. V lost 2 bases and J 0 bases, leaving 7 bases between the germline ends. DNA of the CDR3: TGTGCCAGCAGTTTAAGACTCATGAACACTGAAGCTTTCTTT. Its translation: CASSLRLMNTEAFF.

The V gene is TRBV9, the J gene TRBJ2-1; TRBD2 aligns across 13 bases. The CDR3 consists of 18 residues. Germline CDR1 and CDR2: SGDLS and YYNGEE. The V gene end was trimmed by 3 bases and the J gene end by 4 bases; junction bases not matched to a gene: 10. The chain's CDR3 is CASSALFRGLAGYNEQFF. DNA of the CDR3: TGTGCCAGCAGCGCTCTCTTTAGGGGACTAGCGGGGTACAATGAGCAGTTCTTC. The variable domain in full, with the rest retrieved from reference TRBV9 and TRBJ2-1, is DSGVTQTPKHLITATGQRVTLRCSPRSGDLSVYWYQQSLDQGLQFLIQYYNGEERAKGNILERFSAQQFPDLHSELNLSSLELGDSALYFCASSALFRGLAGYNEQFFGPGTRLTVL.

The V and J genes are TRBV6-5 and TRBJ1-2; a weak D match, TRBD1 (5 bases). The CDR3 is made up of 13 amino acids. V gave up 2 bases and J gave up 8 bases, with 12 bases separating them. Per germline, CDR1 MNHEY and CDR2 SVGAGI. The CDR3 DNA reads TGTGCCAGCAGTTACCACTCGGGGGGGGGCTACACCTTC. It is translated as CASSYHSGGGYTF.

The chain combines TRBV7-2 with TRBJ1-2; the match to TRBD1 covers 8 bases. In germline, CDR1 is SGHTA, CDR2 FQGNSA. The CDR3 is made up of 14 amino acids. V lost 5 bases to trimming and J lost 4 bases; unmatched junction nucleotides: 6. CDR3 residues: CASSTRTGSYGYTF. The CDR3 DNA sequence: TGTGCCAGCAGCACCAGGACAGGGAGCTATGGCTACACCTTC.

This clonotype has only a few counts. The chain is built from TRBV11-2 and TRBJ2-3; D possibly corresponds to TRBD1 (5 bases). Trimming stripped 8 bases from V and 14 bases from J, with 17 bases between. This CDR3 has 11 amino acids. Germline V CDR1 and CDR2: SGHAT, FQNNGV. The CDR3: CASGLGSGWYF. Written as DNA, the CDR3 is TGTGCCAGCGGTTTGGGTTCAGGGTGGTATTTT.

This clonotype was recorded a few times. V usage is TRBV27 and J usage is TRBJ2-7; 9 nucleotides align to TRBD1. Germline trimming cut 7 bases from V and 0 bases from J; bases unmatched to any gene: 4. The CDR3 consists of 14 residues. Germline V gives CDR1 MNHEY, CDR2 SMNVEV (reference sequence). The DNA for the CDR3 is TGTGCCAGCACCCCGACAGGGGGCTCCTACGAGCAGTACTTC. Translating gives CASTPTGGSYEQYF.

The genes are TRBV12-3 or TRBV12-4 and TRBJ2-2, with 9 bases lining up with TRBD2. The CDR3 runs to 14 residues. Trimming cost V 5 bases and J 7 bases; bases outside gene matches: 5. Here the CDR3 DNA reads TGTGCCAGCAGTAGACTAGCGGATCTCGGGGAGCTGTTTTTT. Its protein is CASSRLADLGELFF.